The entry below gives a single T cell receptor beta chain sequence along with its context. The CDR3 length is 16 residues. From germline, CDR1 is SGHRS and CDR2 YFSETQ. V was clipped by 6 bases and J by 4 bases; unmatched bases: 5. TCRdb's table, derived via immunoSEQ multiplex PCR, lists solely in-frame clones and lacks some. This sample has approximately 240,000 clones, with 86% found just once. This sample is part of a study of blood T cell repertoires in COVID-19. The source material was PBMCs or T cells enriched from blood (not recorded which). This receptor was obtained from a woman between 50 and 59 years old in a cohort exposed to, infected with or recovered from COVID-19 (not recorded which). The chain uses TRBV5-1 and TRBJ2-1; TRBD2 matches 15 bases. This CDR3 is CASTGLAGGFYNEQFF. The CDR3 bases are TGCGCCAGCACCGGACTAGCGGGGGGGTTTTACAATGAGCAGTTCTTC.